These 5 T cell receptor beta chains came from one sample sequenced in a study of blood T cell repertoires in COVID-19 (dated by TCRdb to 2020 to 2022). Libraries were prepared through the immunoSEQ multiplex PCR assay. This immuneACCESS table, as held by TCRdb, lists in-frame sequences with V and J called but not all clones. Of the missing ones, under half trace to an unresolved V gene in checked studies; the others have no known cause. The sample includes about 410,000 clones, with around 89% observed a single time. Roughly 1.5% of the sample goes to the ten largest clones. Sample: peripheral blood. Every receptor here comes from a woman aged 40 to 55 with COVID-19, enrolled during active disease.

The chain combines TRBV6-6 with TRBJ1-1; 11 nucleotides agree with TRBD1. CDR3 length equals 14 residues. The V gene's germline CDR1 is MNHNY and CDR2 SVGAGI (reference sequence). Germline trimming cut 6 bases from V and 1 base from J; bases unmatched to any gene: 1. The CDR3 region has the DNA TGTGCCAGCAGGGGGACAGGGGGGAACACTGAAGCTTTCTTT. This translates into CASRGTGGNTEAFF.

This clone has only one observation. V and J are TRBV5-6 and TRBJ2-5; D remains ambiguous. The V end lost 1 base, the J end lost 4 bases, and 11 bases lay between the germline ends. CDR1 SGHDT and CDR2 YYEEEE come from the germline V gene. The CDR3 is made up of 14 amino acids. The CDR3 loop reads CASSLPHPRETQYF. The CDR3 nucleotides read TGTGCCAGCAGCTTGCCCCACCCGAGAGAGACCCAGTACTTC.

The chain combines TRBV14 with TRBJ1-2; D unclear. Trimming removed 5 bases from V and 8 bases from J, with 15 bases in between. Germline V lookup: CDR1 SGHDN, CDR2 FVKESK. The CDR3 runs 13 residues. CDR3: CASSETTFRGYTF. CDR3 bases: TGTGCCAGCAGCGAGACGACATTTAGGGGCTACACCTTC.

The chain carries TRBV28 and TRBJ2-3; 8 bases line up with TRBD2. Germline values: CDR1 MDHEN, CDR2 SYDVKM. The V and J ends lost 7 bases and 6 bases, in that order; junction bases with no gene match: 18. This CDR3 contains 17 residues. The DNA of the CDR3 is TGTGCCAGCAAACGGGGGGGCGGACCCCCACGTGCGGATACGCAGTATTTT. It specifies CASKRGGGPPRADTQYF.

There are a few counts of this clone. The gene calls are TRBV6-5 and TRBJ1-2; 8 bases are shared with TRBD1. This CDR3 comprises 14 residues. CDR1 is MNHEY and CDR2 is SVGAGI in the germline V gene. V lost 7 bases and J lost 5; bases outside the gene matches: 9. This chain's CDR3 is CASTRGTGSYGYTF. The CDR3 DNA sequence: TGTGCCAGCACCAGGGGGACAGGATCTTATGGCTACACCTTC.